This T cell receptor (beta chain) appears in the sequencing data of a study of blood T cell repertoires in COVID-19. Source study methods: Amplification of reference gene primers provided the estimated nucleated cell counts. TCRdb keeps only in-frame clones here, not all; method: immunoSEQ multiplex PCR. That table gives V, J and clone size, and the DNA gave D and trimming. The sample has approximately 200,000 clones; about 79% are singletons. The sample comprised PBMCs or T cells enriched from blood (not recorded which). The TCR sequence derives from a woman between 35 and 50 years old with acute COVID-19.

CDR3 sequence: CASSSADKDEKLFF. In nucleotides, the CDR3 is TGTGCCAGCAGTTCGGCGGACAAAGATGAAAAACTGTTTTTT. The chain links TRBV6-2 or TRBV6-3 to TRBJ1-4; D perhaps matches TRBD1 (5 bases). V lost 4 bases and J lost 6, with 12 bases in between. CDR1 and CDR2 from the germline V gene are MNHEY and SVGEGT. There are 14 residues in the CDR3.